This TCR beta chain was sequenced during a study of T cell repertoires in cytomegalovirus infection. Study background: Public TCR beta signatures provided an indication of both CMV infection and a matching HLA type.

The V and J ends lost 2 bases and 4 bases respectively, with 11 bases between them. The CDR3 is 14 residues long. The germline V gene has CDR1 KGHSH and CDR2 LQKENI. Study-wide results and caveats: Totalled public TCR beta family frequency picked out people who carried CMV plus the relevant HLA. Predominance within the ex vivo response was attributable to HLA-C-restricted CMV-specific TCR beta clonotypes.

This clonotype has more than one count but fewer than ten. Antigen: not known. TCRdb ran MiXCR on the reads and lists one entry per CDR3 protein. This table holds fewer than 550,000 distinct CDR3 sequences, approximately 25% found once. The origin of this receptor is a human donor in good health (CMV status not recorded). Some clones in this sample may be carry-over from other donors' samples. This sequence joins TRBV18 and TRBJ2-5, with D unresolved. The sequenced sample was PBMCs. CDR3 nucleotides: TGTGCCAGCTCACCAGTCCACAGCTTAGAGACCCAGTACTTC. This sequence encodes CASSPVHSLETQYF.